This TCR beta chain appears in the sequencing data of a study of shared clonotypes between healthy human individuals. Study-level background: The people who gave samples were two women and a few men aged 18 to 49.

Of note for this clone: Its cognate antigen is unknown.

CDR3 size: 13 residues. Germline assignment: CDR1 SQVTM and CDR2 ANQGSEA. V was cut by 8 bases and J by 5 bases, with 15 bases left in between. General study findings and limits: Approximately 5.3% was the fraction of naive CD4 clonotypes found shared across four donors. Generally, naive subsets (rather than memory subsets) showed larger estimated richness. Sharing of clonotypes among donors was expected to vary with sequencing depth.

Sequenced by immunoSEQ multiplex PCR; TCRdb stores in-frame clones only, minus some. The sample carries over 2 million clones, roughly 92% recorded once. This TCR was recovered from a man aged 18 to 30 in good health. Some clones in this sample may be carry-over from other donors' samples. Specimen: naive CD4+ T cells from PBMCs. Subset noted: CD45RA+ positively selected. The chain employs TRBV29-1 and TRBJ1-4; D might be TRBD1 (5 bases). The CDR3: CSTTGTSNEKLFF. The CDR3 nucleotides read TGCAGCACCACCGGGACTTCGAATGAAAAACTGTTTTTT.